This T cell receptor beta chain was obtained from a study of blood T cell repertoires in COVID-19. Study-wide background: Samples came from the United States, Italy and Spain, spanning acute and convalescent COVID-19. PBMCs, B-cell-depleted T cells, or T cells provided the cDNA or gDNA that made up the material.

Germline loops: CDR1 LNHDA, CDR2 SQIVND (reference sequence). The CDR3 spans 15 residues. J was trimmed by 0 bases and V by 4 bases; bases with no gene match: 5. Authors' methods: The assay estimated nucleated cells by amplifying reference gene primers. Only in-frame clones appear in the TCRdb table, and some are missing; sequencing was by immunoSEQ multiplex PCR. The V and J calls and clone size were taken over from that table, and D and trimming were inferred from the DNA. The data show more than 150,000 clones, with roughly nine tenths seen just once and around 20% held by the top ten. The sample consisted of peripheral blood. This rearrangement joins TRBV19 to TRBJ2-7, with 8 nucleotides matching TRBD1. This sequence originates from a man in his 70s with active or convalescent COVID-19. The CDR3 DNA reads as TGTGCCAGTAGTAGGGGACAGGTACTCTCCTACGAGCAGTACTTC. This translates into CASSRGQVLSYEQYF.